These 30 T cell receptor beta chains were all obtained from the same sample, sequenced in a study of cytomegalovirus exposure and HLA in healthy donors. TCRdb's table, derived via immunoSEQ multiplex PCR, lists solely in-frame clones and lacks some. The sample holds 150,000 or so clones, approximately 90% seen once. The source material was PBMCs. The receptors were sampled from a woman aged 25-40 years in good health and CMV-seropositive.

The rearrangement uses TRBV6-6 and TRBJ1-1; D remains unclear. V lost 5 bases and J lost 0, with 7 bases in between. The CDR3 is 13 residues long. Germline values: CDR1 MNHNY, CDR2 SVGAGI (reference sequence). The DNA for the CDR3 is TGTGCCAGCAGTCCGCACATGAACACTGAAGCTTTCTTT. Translation gives CASSPHMNTEAFF.

This sequence joins TRBV13 and TRBJ2-3, with TRBD2 identical over 13 bases. CDR3 length: 17 residues. Germline V gene lookup returns CDR1 PRHDT and CDR2 FYEKMQ (reference sequence). J lost 2 bases, V lost 3 bases, and 5 bases had no gene match. The CDR3 DNA follows: TGTGCCAGCAGCTTCGGGACTAGCGGGGAATACACAGATACGCAGTATTTT. Amino acids: CASSFGTSGEYTDTQYF.

Only a few counts were recorded for this clone. The J gene is TRBJ2-2, the V gene TRBV9, with D possibly being TRBD1 (6 bases). This CDR3 is 16 amino acids long. Trimming took off 1 base at V and 3 bases at J, with 13 bases between the two ends. CDR1 and CDR2 from the germline V gene are SGDLS and YYNGEE. The CDR3 loop reads CASSVRGNLDTGELFF. The DNA for the CDR3 is TGTGCCAGCAGCGTAAGGGGGAATTTGGACACCGGGGAGCTGTTTTTT.

V gene TRBV7-9 combines with J gene TRBJ2-3; D is unclear. The germline V gene encodes CDR1 SEHNR and CDR2 FQNEAQ (reference sequence). V shed 7 bases and J shed 6 bases, with 8 bases lying between them. The CDR3 length is 11 residues. The CDR3 protein is CASTAADTQYF. The DNA for the CDR3 is TGTGCCAGCACCGCGGCGGATACGCAGTATTTT.

This clone came up once. DNA of the CDR3: TGCGCCAGCAGCCAAAGGACAGAGGGAGAGACCCAGTACTTC. Its protein is CASSQRTEGETQYF. The V call is TRBV4-1, the J call TRBJ2-5; possible D gene TRBD1, 6 bases. Between the trimmed V and J ends, which lost 2 bases and 4 bases, there was a span of 11 bases. Germline V gene lookup returns CDR1 MGHRA and CDR2 YSYEKL. This CDR3 region has 14 residues.

The chain uses TRBV2 and TRBJ1-4; D call uncertain. The CDR3 is 14 residues long. The V gene's germline CDR1 is SNHLY and CDR2 FYNNEI. The V end was cut by 2 bases, the J end by 2 bases, with 6 bases between. CDR3 sequence reads: CASSESLTNEKLFF. The CDR3 bases are TGTGCCAGCAGTGAAAGCCTTACTAATGAAAAACTGTTTTTT.

This chain uses TRBV10-1 with TRBJ1-5; tentative D call: TRBD1 (5 bases). This CDR3 contains 16 residues. The germline V gene has CDR1 WNHNN and CDR2 SYGVQD (reference sequence). The V and J ends lost 0 bases and 0 bases respectively, with 9 bases between them. CDR3 DNA sequence: TGCGCCAGCAGTGAGTCGGCGGACAATAGCAATCAGCCCCAGCATTTT. It specifies CASSESADNSNQPQHF.

The J gene is TRBJ2-5, the V gene TRBV15; D possibly corresponds to TRBD1 (5 bases). The germline CDR1 and CDR2 sequences are LNHNV and YYDKDF (reference sequence). Trimming took 0 bases from V and 2 from J, leaving 10 bases between them. The CDR3 is 15 amino acids. The CDR3 here is CATSRDKGLQETQYF. CDR3 coding DNA: TGTGCCACCAGCAGAGATAAGGGGTTACAAGAGACCCAGTACTTC.

V and J are TRBV19 and TRBJ1-5, with a weak D call TRBD1 (6 bases). V lost 1 base, J lost 3 bases, and 13 bases lay in between. Germline V gives CDR1 LNHDA, CDR2 SQIVND (reference sequence). The CDR3 contains 16 residues. This CDR3 reads CASSIGGQGYNQPQHF. CDR3 nucleotide sequence: TGTGCCAGTAGTATAGGGGGCCAGGGGTACAATCAGCCCCAGCATTTT.

This clone came up a few times. The chain has TRBV5-1 and TRBJ1-1, with D perhaps TRBD1 (5 bases). CDR3 length: 14 amino acids. CDR1 is SGHRS, CDR2 YFSETQ, per germline. V gave up 3 bases and J gave up 5 bases, with 14 bases separating them. The CDR3 DNA sequence: TGCGCCAGCAGCTGGGGGGTTTCGCCGACTGAAGCTTTCTTT. Protein sequence: CASSWGVSPTEAFF.

V and J are TRBV2 and TRBJ2-1, with TRBD1 matching 7 bases. This CDR3 contains 14 residues. V shed 4 bases and J 2 bases; nucleotides not matched to a gene: 2. Per the germline V gene, CDR1 is SNHLY and CDR2 is FYNNEI. CDR3 loop: CASSGQGAYNEQFF. The DNA for the CDR3 is TGTGCCAGCAGTGGGCAGGGGGCCTACAATGAGCAGTTCTTC.

The genes are TRBV4-1 and TRBJ2-2; 13 nucleotides agree with TRBD2. CDR1 and CDR2 (germline): MGHRA, YSYEKL. V lost 10 bases, J lost 4 bases, and 6 bases stayed unmatched. The CDR3 sequence is 15 residues long. CDR3 in DNA: TGCGCCACATCGGGACTAGCGGGGAGCACCGGGGAGCTGTTTTTT. It codes for CATSGLAGSTGELFF.

V usage is TRBV6-6 and J usage is TRBJ1-5, with 8 bases matching TRBD1. The germline CDR1 and CDR2 sequences are MNHNY and SVGAGI (reference sequence). CDR3 length: 14 residues. With V trimmed by 6 bases and J by 3 bases, 4 bases remained unmatched. The CDR3 sequence is CASSGQGDNQPQHF. The CDR3 coding sequence is TGTGCCAGCAGCGGACAGGGTGACAATCAGCCCCAGCATTTT.

This chain joins TRBV7-2 and TRBJ1-5; D not resolved. The CDR3 runs 14 residues. Trimming cost V 5 bases and J 1 base, with 9 bases left between them. Germline V gene sequence: CDR1 SGHTA, CDR2 FQGNSA. The CDR3 region is CASSRPGSNQPQHF. The CDR3 region has the DNA TGTGCCAGCAGCCGTCCCGGGAGCAATCAGCCCCAGCATTTT.

This rearrangement joins TRBV7-6 to TRBJ2-2, with 8 bases identical to TRBD2. The J segment lost 1 base and the V segment lost 1 base, leaving 2 bases of the junction unmatched. This CDR3 has 16 amino acids. Germline-derived CDR1 and CDR2 are SGHVS and FNYEAQ. The CDR3 protein is CASSLGSGMNTGELFF. The CDR3 coding sequence is TGTGCCAGCAGCTTAGGTAGCGGGATGAACACCGGGGAGCTGTTTTTT.

This chain connects TRBV5-1 to TRBJ2-1, with D possibly matching TRBD1 (5 bases). The CDR3 totals 16 residues. V lost 4 bases, J lost 2 bases, and 16 bases lay in between. Germline values: CDR1 SGHRS, CDR2 YFSETQ. CDR3: CASSPGEAGTYNEQFF. The CDR3 DNA sequence: TGCGCCAGCAGCCCCGGCGAAGCAGGGACCTACAATGAGCAGTTCTTC.

The chain couples TRBV28 to TRBJ2-7; 7 bases fit TRBD1. Germline CDR1 reads MDHEN; CDR2 reads SYDVKM. After removal of 5 bases from V and 0 bases from J, the junction contained 10 bases not matched to a gene. The CDR3 totals 16 residues. The CDR3 region is CASSPLYRGSSYEQYF. The CDR3 nucleotides read TGTGCCAGCAGTCCACTCTACAGGGGCTCCTCCTACGAGCAGTACTTC.

The chain joins TRBV27 to TRBJ1-5; weak D call: TRBD1 (6 bases). Trimming stripped 4 bases from V and 2 bases from J, with 6 bases between. The CDR3 is 13 amino acids. The germline CDR1 and CDR2 sequences are MNHEY and SMNVEV (reference sequence). This CDR3 is CASSWTGNQPQHF. Written as DNA, the CDR3 is TGTGCCAGCAGTTGGACAGGCAATCAGCCCCAGCATTTT.

The chain joins TRBV5-6 to TRBJ2-3; 11 bases align to TRBD2. This CDR3 has 18 amino acids. Germline loops: CDR1 SGHDT, CDR2 YYEEEE. After removal of 3 bases from V and 5 bases from J, the junction contained 14 bases not matched to a gene. CDR3 sequence (DNA): TGTGCCAGCAGCTCCCGATCCATAGCGGGGGGGCCCAAAGATACGCAGTATTTT. Its translation: CASSSRSIAGGPKDTQYF.

The rearrangement links TRBV18 to TRBJ1-1, with unresolved D. Per the germline V gene, CDR1 is KGHSH and CDR2 is LQKENI. Trimming removed 6 bases from V and 3 bases from J, with 11 bases in between. The CDR3 sequence is 13 residues long. CDR3 DNA: TGTGCCAGCTCGCCAAGGCGGGACACTGAAGCTTTCTTT. It yields the protein CASSPRRDTEAFF.

V gene TRBV6-4 combines with J gene TRBJ1-5; TRBD1 aligns across 11 bases. Trimming at V came to 11 bases and at J to 7 bases, leaving 10 bases not matched to a gene. Germline V gene lookup returns CDR1 MRHNA and CDR2 SNTAGT. The CDR3 loop spans 14 amino acids. The CDR3 DNA reads as TGTGCCCTATTAGGACAGGGGGCTGGACAGCCCCAGCATTTT. This translates into CALLGQGAGQPQHF.

The chain uses TRBV11-2 and TRBJ2-2; 7 bases line up with TRBD2. Per germline, CDR1 SGHAT and CDR2 FQNNGV. The CDR3 sequence is 16 residues long. Trimming cost V 2 bases and J 5 bases; bases outside gene matches: 8. This CDR3 is CASSLMTGGPTGELFF. The CDR3 DNA reads TGTGCCAGCAGCTTAATGACGGGAGGCCCTACCGGGGAGCTGTTTTTT.

The rearrangement links TRBV28 to TRBJ1-2, with 7 positions matching TRBD1. Looked up from germline, CDR1 is MDHEN and CDR2 is SYDVKM. The CDR3 is made up of 11 amino acids. The trim removed 10 bases at V and 6 bases at J, leaving 5 bases unmatched. The CDR3 reads CATTGTDGYTF. Written as DNA, the CDR3 is TGTGCCACGACAGGGACGGATGGCTACACCTTC.

The chain employs TRBV5-6 and TRBJ2-7; tentative D call: TRBD1 (5 bases). CDR1 and CDR2 (germline): SGHDT, YYEEEE. This CDR3 contains 13 residues. Trimming removed 2 bases from V and 5 bases from J, with 11 bases in between. Here the CDR3 DNA reads TGTGCCAGCAGCTTTGGCGCCAGGGACGAGCAGTACTTC. Amino acids: CASSFGARDEQYF.

This chain uses TRBV5-6 with TRBJ1-1; D not resolved. Germline V lookup: CDR1 SGHDT, CDR2 YYEEEE. CDR3 length equals 15 residues. Trimming shortened V by 5 bases and J by 0 bases, and 14 bases separated the two germline ends. In DNA form, the CDR3 reads TGTGCCAGCAGTTTACCGGGAACAATGAACACTGAAGCTTTCTTT. This translates into CASSLPGTMNTEAFF.

The rearrangement links TRBV4-1 to TRBJ2-5; perhaps TRBD1 as D (6 bases). Trimming left V 2 bases short and J 5 bases short, with 18 bases between. The CDR3 has 16 amino acids. The germline gives CDR1 MGHRA, CDR2 YSYEKL. The CDR3 here is CASSQFSGTYGETQYF. The DNA for the CDR3 is TGCGCCAGCAGCCAATTCTCCGGGACATATGGGGAGACCCAGTACTTC.

The chain employs TRBV29-1 and TRBJ2-1; 12 bases are shared with TRBD1. This CDR3 has 14 amino acids. The germline CDR1 and CDR2 sequences are SQVTM and ANQGSEA. V lost 1 base and J lost 7; bases outside the gene matches: 2. CDR3 region: CSVEGGQGANEQFF. CDR3 in DNA: TGCAGCGTTGAAGGGGGACAGGGGGCGAATGAGCAGTTCTTC.

This sequence joins TRBV18 and TRBJ2-7; D is perhaps TRBD1 (6 bases). This CDR3 is built from 13 residues. Per germline, CDR1 KGHSH and CDR2 LQKENI. Trimming took off 2 bases at V and 2 bases at J, with 7 bases between the two ends. CDR3 in DNA: TGTGCCAGCTCACCAAGGGACACCTACGAGCAGTACTTC. Translating gives CASSPRDTYEQYF.

V usage is TRBV5-1 and J usage is TRBJ2-3; D unclear. The germline V and J ends were trimmed by 4 bases and 3 bases, with 12 bases remaining between them. CDR1 is SGHRS and CDR2 is YFSETQ in the germline V gene. The CDR3 has 14 residues. This CDR3 is CASSQERRTDTQYF. The CDR3 DNA is TGCGCCAGCAGCCAAGAGAGAAGAACAGATACGCAGTATTTT.

Worth noting for this clone: The same CDR3 is also encoded by other DNA sequences in this sample. V usage is TRBV6-5 and J usage is TRBJ1-5; D is perhaps TRBD1 (5 bases). CDR3 length: 13 amino acids. V lost 5 bases and J 1 base, leaving 6 bases between the germline ends. The germline V gene has CDR1 MNHEY and CDR2 SVGAGI. The DNA of the CDR3 is TGTGCCAGCAGTCCAGGGAGCAATCAGCCCCAGCATTTT. It encodes CASSPGSNQPQHF.